This TCR beta chain was recorded in a study of shared clonotypes between healthy human individuals. Sequencing was performed with immunoSEQ multiplex PCR; in TCRdb, only in-frame clones are kept and a portion is missing. This table has 1,100,000 or so clones, more than 75% appearing once. Germline V gene lookup returns CDR1 MDHEN and CDR2 SYDVKM. V lost 9 bases to trimming and J lost 8 bases, with 20 bases between them. This CDR3 region has 15 residues. The V gene is TRBV28, the J gene TRBJ1-6; D remains ambiguous. The TCR was taken from a man in his late teens or twenties in good health. Some clones in this sample may be carry-over from other donors' samples. Sequencing was done on a sample of memory CD4+ T cells from PBMCs. Subset of the sample: CD45RA-negative fraction. The CDR3 bases are TGTGCCAGTTACCCGACAAGAAGCGGATATTCACCCCTCCACTTT. Its translation: CASYPTRSGYSPLHF.